This TCR beta chain was observed in a study of long-term antiretroviral therapy in people with HIV. Study outcomes and limitations: The study found narrower CDR3 length ranges in HIV repertoires than in controls.

With survey level as its setting, the immunoSEQ assay was v3.0. Data came from immunoSEQ multiplex PCR; TCRdb stores just in-frame clones and leaves some out. The repertoire consists of about 20,000 clones, with 78% occurring once and the leading ten covering roughly 13%. One or more pre-ART and two or more post-ART PBMC samples were available from each donor. Points on this clone: As yet, its antigen is unknown.

Trimming removed 3 bases at V and 8 bases at J, with 6 bases between. The CDR3 totals 11 residues. Germline V gives CDR1 SGHTS, CDR2 YDEGEE. The chain carries TRBV5-8 and TRBJ1-3; D uncertain. The receptor was derived from a woman aged 45-59 years with HIV. The starting material was unsorted PBMCs, obtained 0.3 years after starting antiretroviral therapy. This chain's CDR3 is CASSSVDTIYF. Written as DNA, the CDR3 is TGTGCCAGCAGCTCCGTGGACACCATATATTTT.